The rows below give T cell receptor beta chains drawn from one sample of a study of technical replicates of blood from four donors. Method: immunoSEQ multiplex PCR; TCRdb's copy keeps in-frame clones and lacks some. Here the sample spans some 79,000 clones, more than 90% being singletons. The sample consisted of T cells isolated from PBMCs. The origin of the receptors is a human donor in good health. Some clones in this sample may be carry-over from other donors' samples. The CDR3 runs from the conserved cysteine through the conserved F or W. Fields, in order: D gene, clone size, J gene, V gene, CDR3 protein, CDR3 DNA. The D gene is left open where the match is weak. The size field is filled for only some rows; it gives once, few, many or a size class.

. . TRBJ2-2 TRBV19 CASNFYTGELFF TGTGCCAGTAATTTCTACACCGGGGAGCTGTTTTTT
TRBD2 once TRBJ2-7 TRBV19 CASSPLAGGPEKQYF TGTGCCAGTAGTCCACTAGCGGGAGGGCCCGAAAAGCAGTACTTC
TRBD2 . TRBJ2-2 TRBV29-1 CSVVGREENTGELFF TGCAGCGTTGTAGGGCGGGAGGAGAACACCGGGGAGCTGTTTTTT
. . TRBJ2-1 TRBV21-1 CASMSLAGIEQFF TGTGCCAGCATGAGCCTAGCGGGAATCGAGCAGTTCTTC
TRBD1 . TRBJ2-1 TRBV5-4 CASSWGTGENEQFF TGTGCCAGCAGCTGGGGGACAGGGGAAAATGAGCAGTTCTTC
. . TRBJ1-2 TRBV27 CASSFAFNYGYTF TGTGCCAGCAGTTTTGCGTTTAACTATGGCTACACCTTC
. once TRBJ2-5 TRBV18 CASSPPGGSASIETQYF TGTGCCAGCTCACCACCCGGAGGGTCCGCAAGTATAGAGACCCAGTACTTC
. . TRBJ2-7 TRBV29-1 CSVDTTGYEQYF TGCAGCGTTGACACGACAGGCTACGAGCAGTACTTC
TRBD2 . TRBJ2-7 TRBV7-2 CASSLGRGTAGPPYEQYF TGTGCCAGCAGCTTAGGGCGGGGCACAGCGGGGCCCCCTTACGAGCAGTACTTC
TRBD1 once TRBJ2-7 TRBV27 CASSFTSGTGVYEQYF TGTGCCAGCAGTTTTACCTCCGGGACAGGAGTTTACGAGCAGTACTTC
TRBD1 . TRBJ2-2 TRBV13 CASRTRGQGFNTGELFF TGTGCCAGCAGGACCAGGGGACAGGGATTTAACACCGGGGAGCTGTTTTTT
. . TRBJ1-3 TRBV9 CASSVQREAHSGNTIYF TGTGCCAGCAGCGTGCAGAGAGAGGCTCACTCTGGAAACACCATATATTTT
. . TRBJ2-7 TRBV6-6 CASSPREYYEQYF TGTGCCAGCAGTCCCCGGGAGTACTACGAGCAGTACTTC
. . TRBJ2-3 TRBV11-2 CASSLRGVGGDTQYF TGTGCCAGCAGCTTACGGGGAGTAGGGGGAGATACGCAGTATTTT
TRBD2 . TRBJ2-1 TRBV7-8 CASSLDRREWGHSEQFF TGTGCCAGCAGCTTAGATCGGCGGGAGTGGGGTCACAGTGAGCAGTTCTTC
. . TRBJ1-1 TRBV6-1 CASSEFGEADKAFF TGTGCCAGCAGTGAATTCGGTGAGGCGGATAAAGCTTTCTTT
TRBD1 . TRBJ1-2 TRBV7-9 CASSLDSGQVAGGGYTF TGTGCCAGCAGCTTAGACTCCGGTCAGGTGGCAGGGGGCGGCTACACCTTC
TRBD2 once TRBJ2-5 TRBV29-1 CSAKEGTTQETQYF TGCAGCGCTAAAGAAGGGACTACACAAGAGACCCAGTACTTC
. . TRBJ1-5 TRBV28 CAIDQPQHF TGTGCCATCGATCAGCCCCAGCATTTT
. . TRBJ2-1 TRBV30 CAWSLQGTYNEQFF TGTGCCTGGAGTCTGCAGGGGACCTACAATGAGCAGTTCTTC
TRBD1 . TRBJ2-1 TRBV28 CASSGGTGNNEQFF TGTGCCAGCAGTGGGGGGACAGGTAACAATGAGCAGTTCTTC
. . TRBJ2-1 TRBV9 CASSAEALEQFF TGTGCCAGCAGCGCTGAGGCATTGGAGCAGTTCTTC
. once TRBJ1-5 TRBV19 CASMDFAGNQPQHF TGTGCCAGTATGGACTTTGCAGGCAATCAGCCCCAGCATTTT
TRBD1 . TRBJ1-1 TRBV28 CASKTGGAYTEAFF TGTGCCAGCAAGACAGGGGGCGCATACACTGAAGCTTTCTTT
TRBD2 . TRBJ2-1 TRBV7-3 CASSPPLGGGYNEQFF TGTGCCAGCAGCCCACCCCTGGGGGGGGGTTACAATGAGCAGTTCTTC
TRBD2 . TRBJ2-1 TRBV19 CASSKQGLAGFNEQFF TGTGCCAGTAGTAAGCAGGGACTAGCGGGATTCAATGAGCAGTTCTTC
TRBD2 . TRBJ2-1 TRBV27 CASSLYVTSGNNEQFF TGTGCCAGCAGTTTATACGTGACTAGCGGTAACAATGAGCAGTTCTTC
. . TRBJ1-1 TRBV12-5 CASGLGQVGNTEAFF TGTGCTAGTGGTTTGGGGCAGGTCGGGAACACTGAAGCTTTCTTT
TRBD1 . TRBJ1-1 TRBV28 CASSLDREGTEAFF TGTGCCAGCAGCCTGGACAGGGAAGGCACTGAAGCTTTCTTT
TRBD1 . TRBJ1-5 TRBV30 CAWSIAGGGGQPQHF TGTGCCTGGAGTATAGCAGGGGGAGGTGGTCAGCCCCAGCATTTT
TRBD1 . TRBJ2-1 TRBV27 CASSLTRGLEQFF TGTGCCAGCAGTTTAACCAGGGGGCTCGAGCAGTTCTTC
. . TRBJ1-2 TRBV27 CASSTNGRGGARGYTF TGTGCCAGCAGTACGAACGGTAGGGGGGGGGCGCGCGGCTACACCTTC
TRBD2 . TRBJ2-3 TRBV5-1 CASSQGLLTDTQYF TGCGCCAGCAGCCAGGGACTACTAACAGATACGCAGTATTTT
TRBD1 . TRBJ2-1 TRBV6-6 CASSRPPGQGNNEQFF TGTGCCAGCAGTCGGCCACCGGGACAGGGGAACAATGAGCAGTTCTTC
. once TRBJ2-7 TRBV9 CASSVAGTINEQYF TGTGCCAGCAGCGTAGCCGGGACAATTAACGAGCAGTACTTC
. . TRBJ2-3 TRBV27 CASSYTGVHTQYF TGTGCCAGCAGTTATACGGGAGTCCATACGCAGTATTTT
. . TRBJ2-1 TRBV6-1 CASTPDRTYNEQFF TGTGCCAGCACCCCCGACAGGACCTACAATGAGCAGTTCTTC
TRBD2 . TRBJ2-7 TRBV10-3 CAISGGGRTGTYEQYF TGTGCCATCAGTGGCGGGGGTCGGACCGGAACCTACGAGCAGTACTTC
TRBD1 . TRBJ1-2 TRBV5-8 CASSPDREKGYTF TGTGCCAGCAGCCCGGACAGGGAAAAAGGCTACACCTTC
. . TRBJ1-3 TRBV7-2 CASSVGEWAGNTIYF TGTGCCAGCAGCGTAGGGGAGTGGGCTGGAAACACCATATATTTT
. . TRBJ2-7 TRBV7-9 CASSLYSGQSYEQYF TGTGCCAGCAGCCTCTACTCAGGACAGTCCTACGAGCAGTACTTC
. . TRBJ2-1 TRBV30 CAWSTLGYNEQFF TGTGCCTGGAGCACACTAGGTTACAATGAGCAGTTCTTC
TRBD1 once TRBJ2-5 TRBV4-2 CASSQEGTGGRFGSQYF TGTGCCAGCAGCCAAGAAGGGACAGGGGGCAGGTTCGGGTCCCAGTACTTC
TRBD1 . TRBJ2-2 TRBV7-3 CASSRTGNTGELFF TGTGCCAGCAGTCGGACAGGGAACACCGGGGAGCTGTTTTTT
. few TRBJ2-7 TRBV6-6 CASSYRDEQYF TGTGCCAGCAGTTACCGGGACGAGCAGTACTTC
. . TRBJ1-4 TRBV6-1 CASRRSTHEKLFF TGTGCCAGCAGAAGGAGCACCCATGAAAAACTGTTTTTT
TRBD2 . TRBJ2-3 TRBV10-3 CAISESSGAADTQYF TGTGCCATCAGTGAGTCTAGCGGGGCCGCAGATACGCAGTATTTT
. . TRBJ2-2 TRBV29-1 CSVARGGNGELFF TGCAGCGTTGCTAGGGGCGGAAACGGGGAGCTGTTTTTT
TRBD1 . TRBJ2-7 TRBV5-8 CASSAGQGARDEQYF TGTGCCAGCAGCGCGGGACAGGGGGCGCGGGATGAGCAGTACTTC
TRBD1 . TRBJ2-3 TRBV19 CATGTVESDTQYF TGTGCCACCGGGACAGTTGAATCAGATACGCAGTATTTT
TRBD1 . TRBJ1-2 TRBV28 CASGTGGVYYGYTF TGTGCCAGCGGGACAGGGGGCGTATACTATGGCTACACCTTC
. . TRBJ1-2 TRBV2 CASSLEQVRGYTF TGTGCCAGCAGTCTCGAGCAGGTTCGCGGCTACACCTTC
. . TRBJ1-1 TRBV5-1 CASSYGEEAFF TGCGCCAGCAGCTACGGGGAAGAAGCTTTCTTT